This T cell receptor beta chain was documented in a study of T cell changes during pregnancy in multiple sclerosis. V trimming: 8 bases; J trimming: 9 bases; junction bases outside the gene matches: 11. The CDR3 runs 15 residues. The germline gives CDR1 SNHLY, CDR2 FYNNEI. Repertoires were generated with immunoSEQ multiplex PCR, while TCRdb's copy carries only in-frame clones and drops some. The table lists approximately 79,000 clones, around 95% of them singletons. Specimen: peripheral blood, collected in the second trimester of pregnancy. This TCR came from a female donor in good health, enrolled as a control in a pregnancy study. The chain carries TRBV2 and TRBJ2-1; 12 bases align to TRBD2. For the CDR3, the DNA is TGTGCCAGCCAAAGCCTAGCGGGGGGGTGGGGTGAGCAGTTCTTC. Its protein product is CASQSLAGGWGEQFF.